This TCR beta chain was captured in a study of T cell responses to AZD1222 COVID-19 vaccine. A remark on this clone: What it binds is unknown.

Trimming left V 6 bases short and J 0 bases short, with 8 bases between. Looked up from germline, CDR1 is KGHSH and CDR2 is LQKENI. This CDR3 has 14 amino acids. The assay was immunoSEQ multiplex PCR, and TCRdb's table has in-frame clones only and misses some. The table records about 130,000 clones, 89% of them present only once. Findings of the study overall: Baseline serology detected seropositivity in only six or seven AZD1222 recipients.

The rearrangement uses TRBV18 and TRBJ2-2; TRBD1 is a possible D gene (6 bases). The sample was peripheral blood, taken on day 0 of AZD1222 vaccination. The sequence was collected from an adult in good health. CDR3 DNA sequence: TGTGCCAGCTCGACAGGATCGAACACCGGGGAGCTGTTTTTT. Protein: CASSTGSNTGELFF.